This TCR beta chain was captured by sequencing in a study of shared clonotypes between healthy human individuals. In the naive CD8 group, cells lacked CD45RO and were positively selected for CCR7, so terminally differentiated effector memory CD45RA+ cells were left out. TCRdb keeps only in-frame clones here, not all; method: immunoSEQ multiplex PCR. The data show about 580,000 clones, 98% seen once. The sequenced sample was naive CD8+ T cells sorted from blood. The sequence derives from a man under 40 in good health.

The CDR3 nucleotides read TGTGCCAGCAGCTTAGCGGCATCCTACGAGCAGTACTTC. It is translated as CASSLAASYEQYF. The chain uses TRBV7-6 and TRBJ2-7; D unclear. The CDR3 spans 13 residues. CDR1 and CDR2 (germline): SGHVS, FNYEAQ. V dropped 0 bases and J dropped 1 base, with 4 bases sitting between them.